The 6 T cell receptor beta chains in this list originate from one sample, sequenced in a study of OX40 agonist ivuxolimab in advanced cancers. The data were produced by immunoSEQ multiplex PCR, yet TCRdb's version contains in-frame clones alone and is incomplete. The data hold tens of thousands of clones, with 88% observed a single time. Sequences were derived from CD4+ or CD8+ T cells sorted from blood, sampled in a trial of the OX40 agonist ivuxolimab. All receptors derive from an adult with an advanced solid tumor such as melanoma, head and neck, liver or kidney cancer.

The chain is built from TRBV6-1 and TRBJ2-3, with 11 bases aligning to TRBD2. The CDR3 extends over 17 amino acids. J gave up 7 bases and V 1 base, and 10 bases lay outside the gene matches. The germline CDR1 and CDR2 sequences are MNHNS and SASEGT. The CDR3 sequence is CASSEEGLAAHPYTQYF. The CDR3 DNA sequence: TGTGCCAGCAGTGAAGAGGGACTAGCGGCCCACCCGTATACGCAGTATTTT.

This chain connects TRBV6-1 to TRBJ1-6; D unclear. The CDR3 is 15 amino acids. V dropped 2 bases and J dropped 8 bases, with 13 bases sitting between them. From germline, CDR1 is MNHNS and CDR2 SASEGT. CDR3 in DNA: TGTGCCAGCAGTGAATTACGCGGGCTGGATTCACCCCTCCACTTT. It encodes CASSELRGLDSPLHF.

This chain joins TRBV28 and TRBJ1-5; D is unclear. V dropped 3 bases and J dropped 4 bases, with 10 bases sitting between them. The CDR3 extends over 14 amino acids. From germline, CDR1 is MDHEN and CDR2 SYDVKM. In nucleotides, the CDR3 is TGTGCCAGCAGTTTCGGCCAGCCTAATCAGCCCCAGCATTTT. It codes for CASSFGQPNQPQHF.

The chain uses TRBV2 and TRBJ1-5; D remains unclear. The germline gives CDR1 SNHLY, CDR2 FYNNEI. This CDR3 spans 16 amino acids. The V gene lost 0 bases and the J gene lost 3 bases, with 12 bases spanning the gap. The CDR3: CASSEAGRGDNQPQHF. DNA of the CDR3: TGTGCCAGCAGTGAAGCAGGGAGAGGAGACAATCAGCCCCAGCATTTT. The whole variable domain, filled in from reference TRBV2 and TRBJ1-5, reads EPEVTQTPSHQVTQMGQEVILRCVPISNHLYFYWYRQILGQKVEFLVSFYNNEISEKSEIFDDQFSVERPDGSNFTLKIRSTKLEDSAMYFCASSEAGRGDNQPQHFGDGTRLSIL.

V gene TRBV6-1 combines with J gene TRBJ2-1; TRBD2 is a possible D gene (6 bases). V was trimmed by 2 bases and J by 7 bases, leaving 9 bases between them. The CDR3 contains 13 residues. Germline CDR1 MNHNS, CDR2 SASEGT. In DNA form, the CDR3 reads TGTGCCAGCAGTGAACTAGCGAGAAATGAGCAGTTCTTC. It codes for CASSELARNEQFF.

This clone was detected a few times. The CDR3, as DNA: TGTGCCAGTAGGGGGGGGAGGGAACGGCCCCAGCATTTT. This codes for CASRGGRERPQHF. The V gene is TRBV19, the J gene TRBJ1-5; maybe TRBD1 (5 bases). Trimming stripped 6 bases from V and 9 bases from J, with 15 bases between. The CDR3 contains 13 residues. The germline gives CDR1 LNHDA, CDR2 SQIVND (reference sequence).